The rows below give T cell receptor beta chains drawn from one sample of a study of T cells in localized non-small cell lung cancer. The protocol was immunoSEQ multiplex PCR, while the TCRdb copy is restricted to in-frame clones and leaves out a portion. This table holds tens of thousands of clones, roughly 88% found once. Sequencing used peripheral blood mononuclear cells, obtained before any cancer treatment. The receptors stem from a woman aged 40-75 years with stage III lung adenocarcinoma. The conserved cysteine and the conserved F or W are not part of the CDR3 here. Fields, in order: V gene, D gene, J gene, CDR3 protein. The D gene is left open where the match is weak.

V gene: TRBV19; D gene: TRBD2; J gene: TRBJ2-7; CDR3 protein: ASSSSGTSGGSPYEQY
V gene: TRBV19; D gene: -; J gene: TRBJ1-5; CDR3 protein: ASSSGSRQPQH
V gene: TRBV9; D gene: -; J gene: TRBJ2-1; CDR3 protein: ASSVGDGNKRNEQF
V gene: TRBV11-3; D gene: TRBD1; J gene: TRBJ2-5; CDR3 protein: ASSPRTGRLQETQY
V gene: TRBV6-6; D gene: -; J gene: TRBJ1-6; CDR3 protein: ASSYRRQDNSPLH
V gene: TRBV7-3; D gene: -; J gene: TRBJ2-3; CDR3 protein: ASSPGGRLTDTQY
V gene: TRBV7-8; D gene: TRBD1; J gene: TRBJ1-2; CDR3 protein: ASSWGTGYGYT
V gene: TRBV12-5; D gene: -; J gene: TRBJ2-2; CDR3 protein: ASAPSREPTGELF
V gene: TRBV20-1; D gene: -; J gene: TRBJ1-2; CDR3 protein: SARGGGYT
V gene: TRBV4-3; D gene: -; J gene: TRBJ1-5; CDR3 protein: ASSQDPGGGQPQH
V gene: TRBV29-1; D gene: -; J gene: TRBJ2-1; CDR3 protein: SVKLGGVDEQF
V gene: TRBV18; D gene: -; J gene: TRBJ2-1; CDR3 protein: ASSQTGRSSYNEQF
V gene: TRBV1; D gene: -; J gene: TRBJ1-5; CDR3 protein: TSSQVQTARDQPQH
V gene: TRBV7-2; D gene: TRBD1; J gene: TRBJ2-7; CDR3 protein: ASSSSQGRSYEQY
V gene: TRBV30; D gene: -; J gene: TRBJ2-7; CDR3 protein: AGTQGYEQY
V gene: TRBV11-2; D gene: -; J gene: TRBJ2-7; CDR3 protein: ASSLEGYEQY
V gene: TRBV5-6; D gene: TRBD1; J gene: TRBJ2-6; CDR3 protein: ASQPGQDHSGANVLT
V gene: TRBV9; D gene: -; J gene: TRBJ2-2; CDR3 protein: ASSTRSTNTGELF
V gene: TRBV4-3; D gene: TRBD1; J gene: TRBJ1-3; CDR3 protein: ASSRDRSGGNTIY
V gene: TRBV19; D gene: TRBD1; J gene: TRBJ2-3; CDR3 protein: ASSVGQGVDTQY
V gene: TRBV5-1; D gene: -; J gene: TRBJ2-1; CDR3 protein: ASSLAAEGGFQF
V gene: TRBV5-1; D gene: TRBD1; J gene: TRBJ1-4; CDR3 protein: ASSLRTGREKLF
V gene: TRBV15; D gene: -; J gene: TRBJ1-2; CDR3 protein: ATSRGQDYGYT
V gene: TRBV29-1; D gene: -; J gene: TRBJ1-1; CDR3 protein: SGQRGDTEAF
V gene: TRBV5-4; D gene: TRBD2; J gene: TRBJ2-2; CDR3 protein: ASSPGTSGNTGELF
V gene: TRBV7-7; D gene: TRBD2; J gene: TRBJ2-1; CDR3 protein: ASSPLRAGGGNEQF
V gene: TRBV6-1; D gene: -; J gene: TRBJ2-6; CDR3 protein: ASSISGANVLT
V gene: TRBV5-6; D gene: -; J gene: -; CDR3 protein: ASSLSPDRFFSYEQY
V gene: TRBV9; D gene: TRBD2; J gene: TRBJ2-1; CDR3 protein: ASSAEAGGLSYNEQF
V gene: TRBV6-1; D gene: -; J gene: TRBJ2-2; CDR3 protein: ASNPQGGNTGELF
V gene: TRBV25-1; D gene: -; J gene: TRBJ2-3; CDR3 protein: ASSESGLKDTQY
V gene: TRBV7-2; D gene: -; J gene: TRBJ2-3; CDR3 protein: ASSPTLRGELGTQY
V gene: TRBV25-1; D gene: -; J gene: TRBJ2-1; CDR3 protein: ASSEWSGVRDEQF
V gene: TRBV2; D gene: -; J gene: TRBJ2-7; CDR3 protein: ASSGNHASRRGIY
V gene: TRBV6-1; D gene: -; J gene: TRBJ1-5; CDR3 protein: ASSLIPLSNQPQH
V gene: TRBV27; D gene: TRBD2; J gene: TRBJ2-5; CDR3 protein: ASSRWGGETQY
V gene: TRBV29-1; D gene: TRBD1; J gene: TRBJ2-7; CDR3 protein: SVTRGRQIEQY
V gene: TRBV23-1; D gene: -; J gene: TRBJ2-1; CDR3 protein: ASSASYNEQF
V gene: TRBV5-1; D gene: TRBD2; J gene: TRBJ2-1; CDR3 protein: ASRREGSYNEQF
V gene: TRBV6-5; D gene: -; J gene: TRBJ2-1; CDR3 protein: ASGGGPPGDEQF